Listed below are T cell receptor beta chains from one sample, sequenced in a study of human T cells and chemical hapten exposure. TCRdb ran MiXCR on the RACE reads and lists one entry per CDR3 protein. The table records under 200,000 distinct CDR3 sequences, 25% to 35% of them present only once. The specimen was whole blood, collected in connection with sensitization to the hapten diphenylcyclopropenone (DPC). The source is a young woman with alopecia areata. Some clones in this sample may be carry-over from other donors' samples. CDR3s include the opening cysteine and the closing phenylalanine or tryptophan. A D gene is named only where the DNA matches it firmly. Rows give clone size only sometimes, using once, few, many, or a class for an expanded clone.

size: NA
D: TRBD1
V: TRBV20-1
J: TRBJ1-6
DNA: TGCAGTTCCGACAGGGCTAATTCACCCCTCCACTTT
CDR3: CSSDRANSPLHF

size: NA
D: TRBD2
V: TRBV6-1
J: TRBJ2-7
DNA: TGTGCCAGCAGTGAAGCCCCCAGCGGGGGGGCCGTCGGGCAGTACTTC
CDR3: CASSEAPSGGAVGQYF

size: few
D: NA
V: TRBV30
J: TRBJ2-5
DNA: TGTGCCTGGAGTGGAGGGGGGCCTCAAGAGACCCAGTACTTC
CDR3: CAWSGGGPQETQYF

size: NA
D: TRBD2
V: TRBV6-5
J: TRBJ2-1
DNA: TGTGCCAGCAGTTATACTAGCGGCTACAATGAGCAGTTCTTC
CDR3: CASSYTSGYNEQFF

size: few
D: TRBD1
V: TRBV3-1
J: TRBJ2-7
DNA: TGTGCCACCCGACAGGGAAGCTCCTACGAGCAGTACTTC
CDR3: CATRQGSSYEQYF

size: NA
D: TRBD2
V: TRBV6-2/TRBV6-3
J: TRBJ2-5
DNA: TGTACCAGCAGTTACAAGGCGCGGGGGGCCCCGAACCAAGAGACCCAGTACTTC
CDR3: CTSSYKARGAPNQETQYF

size: few
D: NA
V: TRBV9
J: TRBJ2-1
DNA: TGTGCCAGCAGCGTAGTGGGGCATGAGCAGTTCTTC
CDR3: CASSVVGHEQFF

size: NA
D: NA
V: TRBV10-3
J: TRBJ2-3
DNA: TGTGCCATGGCCGGGGACAGCACAGATACGCAGTATTTT
CDR3: CAMAGDSTDTQYF

size: NA
D: TRBD2
V: TRBV3-1
J: TRBJ2-7
DNA: TGTGCCAGCAGTCGCACTAGCGAAAGCTCCTACGAGCAGTACTTC
CDR3: CASSRTSESSYEQYF

size: NA
D: NA
V: TRBV18
J: TRBJ1-2
DNA: TGTGCCAGCTCCCGAGAGCCTGGTAACACCTCGCCAGGCTACACCTTC
CDR3: CASSREPGNTSPGYTF

size: few
D: TRBD2
V: TRBV7-2
J: TRBJ2-5
DNA: TGTGCCAGCAGCTTAGTAAGCGGGGGGGCCGGCGAGACCCAGTACTTC
CDR3: CASSLVSGGAGETQYF

size: NA
D: NA
V: TRBV20-1
J: TRBJ2-2
DNA: TGCAGTGCTATGGGCACCGGGGAGCTGTTTTTT
CDR3: CSAMGTGELFF

size: few
D: TRBD2
V: TRBV4-3
J: TRBJ2-1
DNA: TGCGCCAGCAGCAGATGGACCCAACTGGGACTAGCGTCAAGCTCCTACAATGAGCAGTTCTTC
CDR3: CASSRWTQLGLASSSYNEQFF

size: NA
D: NA
V: TRBV29-1
J: TRBJ2-4
DNA: TGCAGCGTTGTAGGCCCGGGGAACATTCAGTACTTC
CDR3: CSVVGPGNIQYF

size: NA
D: TRBD1
V: TRBV20-1
J: TRBJ1-2
DNA: TGCAGTGCCACGGACAGGGGCTATGGCTACACCTTC
CDR3: CSATDRGYGYTF

size: few
D: TRBD2
V: TRBV7-3
J: TRBJ2-3
DNA: TGTGCCAGCAGCTTATTGGGGACTAGCGGGGTCGGGGCGGATACGCAGTATTTT
CDR3: CASSLLGTSGVGADTQYF

size: few
D: TRBD2
V: TRBV20-1
J: TRBJ2-7
DNA: TGCAGTGCTTTACCCGGACTAGCGGGTTACGAGCAGTACTTC
CDR3: CSALPGLAGYEQYF

size: once
D: TRBD2
V: TRBV6-6
J: TRBJ2-1
DNA: TGTGCCAACAGTTATCACGGGGGGGGAGTGAATGAGCAGTTCTTC
CDR3: CANSYHGGGVNEQFF

size: few
D: NA
V: TRBV7-6
J: TRBJ2-2
DNA: TGTGCCAGCAGACTTGAGGGGATCGGCACCGGGGAGCTGTTTTTT
CDR3: CASRLEGIGTGELFF

size: few
D: TRBD1
V: TRBV2
J: TRBJ2-1
DNA: TGTGCCAGCAGTGAGGACAGGGCTTCCAATGAGCAGTTCTTC
CDR3: CASSEDRASNEQFF

size: NA
D: NA
V: TRBV5-1
J: TRBJ1-2
DNA: TGCGCCAGCAGCCCCCGCGGAGGCGATTATGGCTACACCTTC
CDR3: CASSPRGGDYGYTF

size: few
D: NA
V: TRBV7-8
J: TRBJ2-2
DNA: TGTGCCAGCAGCTTAGCGTTAGGCAGGGGAGCCGGGGAGCTGTTTTTT
CDR3: CASSLALGRGAGELFF

size: few
D: NA
V: TRBV27
J: TRBJ2-3
DNA: TGTGCCAGCACCAGGTCTTATACAGATACGCAGTATTTT
CDR3: CASTRSYTDTQYF

size: NA
D: TRBD2
V: TRBV5-1
J: TRBJ2-2
DNA: TGCGCCAGCAGCGTCGCTAGCGGGGCGAACACCGGGGAGCTGTTTTTT
CDR3: CASSVASGANTGELFF

size: NA
D: TRBD1
V: TRBV10-3
J: TRBJ2-1
DNA: TGTGCCATCAAAGGGACAGGGGACTACAATGAGCAGTTCTTC
CDR3: CAIKGTGDYNEQFF

size: few
D: NA
V: TRBV11-2
J: TRBJ2-3
DNA: TGTGCCAGCAGCTTAGGGAGTGCGGGGGCCAGAACAGATACGCAGTATTTT
CDR3: CASSLGSAGARTDTQYF

size: NA
D: NA
V: TRBV7-6
J: TRBJ2-1
DNA: TGTGCCAGCAGCTTAGCGCTCGGAGGCCGAGGTGAGCAGTTCTTC
CDR3: CASSLALGGRGEQFF

size: once
D: TRBD1
V: TRBV25-1
J: TRBJ1-6
DNA: TGTGCCAGCAGACCCGACAGGGCTAGGAATTCACCCCTCCACTTT
CDR3: CASRPDRARNSPLHF

size: few
D: NA
V: TRBV18
J: TRBJ1-1
DNA: TGTGCCAGCTCACCGCCCTCACCTAGGCGAGACACTGAAGCTTTCTTT
CDR3: CASSPPSPRRDTEAFF

size: NA
D: NA
V: TRBV25-1
J: TRBJ2-7
DNA: TGTGCCAGCAGCGGACATGACATCTCCTACGAGCAGTACTTC
CDR3: CASSGHDISYEQYF

size: few
D: TRBD2
V: TRBV27
J: TRBJ2-7
DNA: TGTGCCAGCAGTTTATCAGGCTTTCTTGCGGGGGGAAGCTACGAGCAGTACTTC
CDR3: CASSLSGFLAGGSYEQYF

size: many
D: NA
V: TRBV7-9
J: TRBJ2-2
DNA: TGTGCCAGCAGCTTGGCCGCCAGGGCGGCGAGCACCGGGGAGCTGTTTTTT
CDR3: CASSLAARAASTGELFF

size: many
D: TRBD2
V: TRBV6-2/TRBV6-3
J: TRBJ2-1
DNA: TGTGCCAGCAGGGTGAGCGGGAGTCTCAATGAGCAGTTCTTC
CDR3: CASRVSGSLNEQFF

size: NA
D: NA
V: TRBV5-4
J: TRBJ2-7
DNA: TGTGCCAGCAGCTTCGGACGGGATTCCACTAGGAGCTCCTACGAGCAGTACTTC
CDR3: CASSFGRDSTRSSYEQYF

size: NA
D: TRBD1
V: TRBV29-1
J: TRBJ2-7
DNA: TGCAGCACCCCCGGGACAGGGATCCACGAGCAGTACTTC
CDR3: CSTPGTGIHEQYF

size: NA
D: NA
V: TRBV19
J: TRBJ2-3
DNA: TGTGCCAGTAGTATCCAGACCAGCACAGATACGCAGTATTTT
CDR3: CASSIQTSTDTQYF

size: few
D: TRBD1
V: TRBV9
J: TRBJ2-2
DNA: TGTGCCAGCAGCGTCCTGACAGGGGCGCCCGGGGAGCTGTTTTTT
CDR3: CASSVLTGAPGELFF